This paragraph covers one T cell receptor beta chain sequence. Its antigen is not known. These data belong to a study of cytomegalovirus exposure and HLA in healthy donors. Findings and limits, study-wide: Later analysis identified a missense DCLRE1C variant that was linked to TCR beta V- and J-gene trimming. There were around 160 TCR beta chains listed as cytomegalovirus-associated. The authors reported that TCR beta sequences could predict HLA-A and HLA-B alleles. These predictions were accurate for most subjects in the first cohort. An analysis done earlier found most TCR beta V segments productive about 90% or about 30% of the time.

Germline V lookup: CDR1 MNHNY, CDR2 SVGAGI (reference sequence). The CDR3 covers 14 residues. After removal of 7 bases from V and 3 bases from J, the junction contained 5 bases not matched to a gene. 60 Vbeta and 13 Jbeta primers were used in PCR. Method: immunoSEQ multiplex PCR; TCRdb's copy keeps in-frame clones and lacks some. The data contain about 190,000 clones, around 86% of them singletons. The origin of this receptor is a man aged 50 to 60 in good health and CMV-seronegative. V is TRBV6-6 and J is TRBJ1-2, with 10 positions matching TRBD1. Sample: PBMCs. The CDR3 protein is CASTLDRGDYGYTF. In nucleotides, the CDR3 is TGTGCCAGCACCCTGGACAGGGGGGACTATGGCTACACCTTC.